This T cell receptor (beta chain) derives from a study of control samples from healthy donors and cancer patients. Sequencing was performed with immunoSEQ multiplex PCR; in TCRdb, only in-frame clones are kept and a portion is missing. The data show some 120,000 clones, about 94% seen once. The CDR3 is made up of 16 amino acids. Germline loops: CDR1 LNHDA, CDR2 SQIVND (reference sequence). V lost 3 bases, J lost 6 bases, and 18 bases lay in between. The origin of this receptor is a man aged 30 to 39 in good health. The sequenced material came from blood. V and J are TRBV19 and TRBJ1-5; D call uncertain. The CDR3 nucleotides are TGTGCCAGTAGTATTCAGTGGATAGGATCAGGTCAGCCCCAGCATTTT. Its protein product is CASSIQWIGSGQPQHF.